The 31 T cell receptor beta chains reported below all come from one sample, sequenced in a study of regulatory T cells in long-lasting Graves disease. For TCR beta, libraries came from iRepertoire HTBI primers and Arm-PCR of CDR3 regions. Via MiXCR, TCRdb re-called the multiplex PCR reads, giving one row per CDR3 protein. Found here are approximately 400,000 distinct CDR3 sequences, 20% of them singletons; the top ten hold less than 25%. As to time point: persistent/refractory GD, antithyroid drugs over 5 years with positive TRAb. From RNA extracted from PBMCs, the TCR library was made. Sample: peripheral blood mononuclear cells (PBMCs), taken when the disease was refractory, from a patient treated with antithyroid drugs. The source is a female donor with Graves disease.

This clonotype was seen ten or more times. A read error may account for a junction end that differs from germline. The J gene is TRBJ1-2, the V gene TRBV20-1; D gene uncertain. The germline gives CDR1 DFQATT, CDR2 SNEGSKA (reference sequence). The CDR3 length is 13 residues. Here the CDR3 reads CSASDPKRNGYTF. The CDR3 coding sequence is TGTAGTGCTAGCGATCCAAAACGAAATGGCTACACCTTC.

The sample holds a few counts of this clonotype. V gene TRBV29-1 combines with J gene TRBJ1-2, with D perhaps matching TRBD1 (6 bases). The CDR3 sequence is 14 residues long. The germline gives CDR1 SQVTM, CDR2 ANQGSEA. Trimming took 2 bases from V and 4 from J, leaving 14 bases between them. The chain's CDR3 is CSVESPGVAYGYTF. In DNA, the CDR3 is TGCAGCGTTGAATCGCCAGGGGTTGCCTATGGCTACACCTTC. Full variable domain (missing parts from reference TRBV29-1 and TRBJ1-2): SAVISQKPSRDICQRGTSLTIQCQVDSQVTMMFWYRQQPGQSLTLIATANQGSEATYESGFVIDKFPISRPNLTFSTLTVSNMSPEDSSIYLCSVESPGVAYGYTFGSGTRLTVV.

This sequence joins TRBV5-4 and TRBJ1-1; no clear D. Trimming removed 0 bases at V and 0 bases at J, with 9 bases between. This CDR3 comprises 15 residues. The V gene's germline CDR1 is SGHNT and CDR2 YYREEE (reference sequence). CDR3 sequence reads: CASSLEPFMNTEAFF. The CDR3 nucleotides are TGTGCCAGCAGCTTGGAGCCCTTCATGAACACTGAAGCTTTCTTT.

J is TRBJ2-7 and V is TRBV7-8; D remains ambiguous. Germline-derived CDR1 and CDR2 are SGHVS and FQNEAQ. This CDR3 region has 15 residues. V was shortened by 1 base and J by 0 bases, with 10 bases between the two germline ends. Written as DNA, the CDR3 is TGTGCCAGCAGCTTAGTGTGGTCGGCCTCCTACGAGCAGTACTTC. It translates to CASSLVWSASYEQYF.

This clonotype was detected only a few times. The chain employs TRBV19 and TRBJ2-7; D might be TRBD1 (6 bases). The CDR3 totals 15 residues. In germline, CDR1 is LNHDA, CDR2 SQIVND (reference sequence). Trimming stripped 4 bases from V and 0 bases from J, with 13 bases between. The CDR3 loop reads CASSTQDSLSYEQYF. CDR3 nucleotides: TGTGCCAGTAGTACCCAGGACAGCCTCTCCTACGAGCAGTACTTC.

The sample holds a few counts of this clonotype. The gene calls are TRBV7-3 and TRBJ1-1; 11 bases align to TRBD1. Losses at the gene ends were 0 bases for V and 4 bases for J; bases not matched to a gene: 4. This CDR3 has 16 residues. Germline lookup yields CDR1 SGHTA and CDR2 FQGTGA. CDR3 residues: CASSLTRTGGPTEAFF. CDR3 nucleotides: TGTGCCAGCAGCTTAACGCGGACAGGGGGCCCCACTGAAGCTTTCTTT.

Only a few counts were recorded for this clonotype. The gene calls are TRBV6-1 and TRBJ2-2, with 7 bases that match TRBD2. V lost 4 bases to trimming and J lost 13 bases; unmatched junction nucleotides: 3. Germline lookup yields CDR1 MNHNS and CDR2 SASEGT. This CDR3 has 11 residues. This CDR3 is CASSGTRGLFF. Here the CDR3 DNA reads TGTGCCAGCAGTGGGACTAGGGGGCTGTTTTTT.

This clonotype was observed many times. The chain uses TRBV12-5 and TRBJ1-1, with TRBD1 identical over 7 bases. CDR1 LGHNT and CDR2 FRNRAP come from the germline V gene. Trimming removed 5 bases from V and 6 bases from J; junction bases left unmatched: 3. The CDR3 totals 12 residues. CDR3 in amino acids: CASGDQGAEAFF. The CDR3 DNA follows: TGTGCTAGTGGTGATCAGGGGGCTGAAGCTTTCTTT.

The chain carries TRBV12-3 or TRBV12-4 and TRBJ2-7; 8 bases are a match to TRBD2. Trimming took 4 bases from V and 4 from J; bases not matched to a gene: 9. The CDR3 contains 15 residues. In DNA, the CDR3 is TGTGCCAGCAGTTCCCTTAGCGGGACTAAATACGAGCAGTACTTC. As protein: CASSSLSGTKYEQYF.

The table lists this clonotype with a few counts. The V call is TRBV29-1, the J call TRBJ2-2, with unresolved D. The V and J ends lost 4 bases and 5 bases respectively, with 14 bases between them. The CDR3 covers 14 residues. Germline loops: CDR1 SQVTM, CDR2 ANQGSEA. For the CDR3, the DNA is TGCAGCGTTGCAATGCAACGTTTAACCGGGGAGCTGTTTTTT. Protein: CSVAMQRLTGELFF.

This clonotype has at least ten counts. The chain couples TRBV7-2 to TRBJ1-6; TRBD1 matches 8 bases. After removal of 3 bases from V and 10 bases from J, the junction contained 8 bases not matched to a gene. There are 15 residues in the CDR3. The V gene's germline CDR1 is SGHTA and CDR2 FQGNSA. The CDR3 sequence is CASSFSGGVGSPLHF. The DNA for the CDR3 is TGTGCCAGCAGCTTCTCAGGGGGCGTTGGGTCACCCCTCCACTTT.

The sample holds a few counts of this clonotype. The rearrangement uses TRBV6-1 and TRBJ1-6, with D perhaps TRBD1 (5 bases). Germline CDR1 reads MNHNS; CDR2 reads SASEGT. V dropped 7 bases and J dropped 8 bases, with 12 bases sitting between them. The CDR3 length is 13 residues. CDR3 in amino acids: CASTARQHSPLHF. In nucleotides, the CDR3 is TGTGCCAGCACCGCCCGACAGCATTCACCCCTCCACTTT.

This clonotype came up many times. The chain has TRBV7-2 and TRBJ1-5; D gene uncertain. V dropped 5 bases and J dropped 3 bases, with 14 bases sitting between them. Per germline, CDR1 SGHTA and CDR2 FQGNSA. The CDR3 runs 15 residues. The CDR3: CASSPGRAFNQPQHF. DNA for the CDR3: TGTGCCAGCAGCCCAGGCAGAGCCTTCAATCAGCCCCAGCATTTT.

This clonotype has only a few counts. The chain joins TRBV11-1 to TRBJ1-1, with 8 bases aligning to TRBD1. The CDR3 runs 14 residues. From germline, CDR1 is SGHAT and CDR2 FQDESV (reference sequence). V lost 4 bases and J lost 5; bases outside the gene matches: 6. The chain's CDR3 is CASSSRTGRTEAFF. DNA for the CDR3: TGTGCCAGCAGCTCGCGGACAGGGCGGACTGAAGCTTTCTTT.

The table lists this clonotype with many counts. The gene calls are TRBV28 and TRBJ1-1, with a tentative D call TRBD1 (5 bases). The germline gives CDR1 MDHEN, CDR2 SYDVKM. The V gene lost 4 bases and the J gene lost 7 bases, with 13 bases spanning the gap. The CDR3 loop spans 13 amino acids. CDR3 DNA: TGTGCCAGCAGTTCCGCCGGGGGGGATGAAGCTTTCTTT. It codes for CASSSAGGDEAFF.

In this sample, this clonotype turned up a few times. The V call is TRBV27, the J call TRBJ2-1; 8 nucleotides align to TRBD2. This CDR3 is 16 amino acids long. With V trimmed by 4 bases and J by 5 bases, 10 bases remained unmatched. Germline V lookup: CDR1 MNHEY, CDR2 SMNVEV (reference sequence). CDR3 nucleotides: TGTGCCAGCAGTTCCCGTCGGGCGGGAGGAGACAATGAGCAGTTCTTC. Protein: CASSSRRAGGDNEQFF.

The chain joins TRBV4-3 to TRBJ1-2, with a tentative D call TRBD1 (5 bases). The germline CDR1 and CDR2 sequences are LGHNA and YSLEER. V lost 1 base and J lost 3, with 18 bases in between. The CDR3 sequence is 17 residues long. CDR3 in DNA: TGCGCCAGCAGCCAAGTGGGACCGCAAAACGGGGACTATGGCTACACCTTC. It encodes CASSQVGPQNGDYGYTF.

This clonotype was observed many times. V gene TRBV19 combines with J gene TRBJ2-5; TRBD1 matches at 7 bases. CDR1 and CDR2 from the germline V gene are LNHDA and SQIVND (reference sequence). The CDR3 has 15 amino acids. V gave up 3 bases and J gave up 4 bases; unmatched junction bases: 8. The CDR3 coding sequence is TGTGCCAGTAGTATGGGTCGTGGGACAGCAGAGACCCAGTACTTC. Residues: CASSMGRGTAETQYF.

The sample holds many counts of this clonotype. CDR3 DNA: TGTGCCACCAGTGACGGCGGGCCAACCCGCTATGGCTACACCTTC. Translation: CATSDGGPTRYGYTF. The chain uses TRBV24-1 and TRBJ1-2; D remains ambiguous. Per the germline V gene, CDR1 is KGHDR and CDR2 is SFDVKD. The CDR3 loop spans 15 amino acids. With 4 bases removed from V and 4 bases from J, the gap between germline ends came to 15 bases.

This chain connects TRBV20-1 to TRBJ2-3; 12 nucleotides agree with TRBD2. J lost 1 base, V lost 1 base, and 12 bases had no gene match. CDR1 and CDR2 (germline): DFQATT, SNEGSKA (reference sequence). CDR3 length: 19 residues. The CDR3 sequence: CSARGASGRVTGGTDTQYF. The DNA for the CDR3 is TGCAGTGCTAGAGGAGCTAGCGGGAGGGTCACGGGGGGCACAGATACGCAGTATTTT.

This clonotype was seen at least ten times. At one boundary the junction diverges from the germline segment, which might be a read error. The chain uses TRBV3-1 and TRBJ2-5; D gene uncertain. Germline V lookup: CDR1 LGHDT, CDR2 YNNKEL (reference sequence). The CDR3 totals 14 residues. CDR3 coding DNA: TGTGCTAGCAGCTTATTGGCAGGCCAAGAGACCCAGTACTTC. Translated: CASSLLAGQETQYF.

This clonotype was detected ten times or more. The chain carries TRBV30 and TRBJ2-5; D gene uncertain. Trimming shortened V by 3 bases and J by 5 bases, and 7 bases separated the two germline ends. CDR3 length: 11 amino acids. The germline CDR1 and CDR2 sequences are GTSNPN and SVGIG (reference sequence). CDR3 residues: CAWSGPETQYF. DNA of the CDR3: TGTGCCTGGAGCGGACCGGAGACCCAGTACTTC.

CDR3 nucleotides: TGTGCCAGCTCACAGATCGGGGGCGCAAAGTACACTGAAGCTTTCTTT. It is translated as CASSQIGGAKYTEAFF. The chain recombines TRBV18 with TRBJ1-1; maybe TRBD1 (6 bases). Germline V CDR1 and CDR2: KGHSH, LQKENI. The CDR3 is made up of 16 amino acids. V was cut by 4 bases and J by 3 bases, with 18 bases left in between.

This clonotype appeared many times. The CDR3 reads CASSLAGQSTGELFF. CDR3 DNA: TGTGCCAGCAGCTTGGCGGGACAAAGCACCGGGGAGCTGTTTTTT. The chain uses TRBV12-3 or TRBV12-4 and TRBJ2-2; tentatively, D is TRBD1 or TRBD2 (6 bases each). This CDR3 has 15 residues. Trimming removed 6 bases at V and 4 bases at J, with 15 bases between.

Ten or more counts support this clonotype. The chain combines TRBV20-1 with TRBJ2-5; unclear D gene. The V gene lost 1 base and the J gene lost 5 bases, with 11 bases spanning the gap. This CDR3 spans 13 amino acids. Germline V CDR1 and CDR2: DFQATT, SNEGSKA (reference sequence). CDR3: CSARGWHSETQYF. CDR3 DNA: TGCAGTGCTAGAGGCTGGCATAGTGAGACCCAGTACTTC.

This clonotype came up many times. This sequence joins TRBV27 and TRBJ1-2; D gene unclear. This CDR3 spans 12 amino acids. Germline CDR1 MNHEY, CDR2 SMNVEV (reference sequence). V lost 4 bases and J lost 6, with 9 bases in between. The CDR3 bases are TGTGCCAGCAGTTCCGTCGGGGATGGCTACACCTTC. Its protein is CASSSVGDGYTF.

The V gene is TRBV7-3, the J gene TRBJ2-1, with 8 bases matching TRBD1. Germline V gives CDR1 SGHTA, CDR2 FQGTGA. V shed 3 bases, J shed 1 base, and the junction held 2 bases outside the gene matches. The CDR3 is 15 amino acids. CDR3 sequence: CASSFQGASYNEQFF. The CDR3, as DNA: TGTGCCAGCAGCTTTCAGGGGGCGTCCTACAATGAGCAGTTCTTC.

Remarks on this clonotype: Being one base from a much bigger clone, this may be a read error. V and J are TRBV27 and TRBJ2-5, with 10 bases matching TRBD1. This CDR3 is 18 amino acids long. Germline CDR1 MNHEY, CDR2 SMNVEV (reference sequence). The CDR3 region is CASSEIWGTGDPEEIQYF. For the CDR3, the DNA is TGTGCCAGCAGTGAAATTTGGGGGACAGGGGACCCCGAAGAGATCCAGTACTTC.

V and J are TRBV5-1 and TRBJ2-7; D might be TRBD1 or TRBD2, each matching 5 bases. Germline V gene sequence: CDR1 SGHRS, CDR2 YFSETQ. Trimming took off 1 base at V and 6 bases at J, with 11 bases between the two ends. This CDR3 has 13 residues. The CDR3 nucleotides read TGCGCCAGCAGCTTGATTGACAGCGGCGAGCAGTACTTC. Translating it yields CASSLIDSGEQYF.

V usage is TRBV4-3 and J usage is TRBJ2-6; TRBD1 matches 12 bases. Trimming removed 4 bases from V and 3 bases from J; junction bases left unmatched: 4. Per germline, CDR1 LGHNA and CDR2 YSLEER. The CDR3 contains 17 residues. The CDR3 is CASSRDRGRVGANVLTF. The CDR3 region has the DNA TGCGCCAGCAGCCGGGACAGGGGGCGGGTTGGGGCCAACGTCCTGACTTTC.

This clonotype came up many times. The V call is TRBV6-1, the J call TRBJ1-2; the match to TRBD1 covers 8 bases. CDR1 MNHNS and CDR2 SASEGT come from the germline V gene. V was clipped by 8 bases and J by 8 bases; unmatched bases: 7. The CDR3 contains 12 residues. Here the CDR3 reads CASGTGESGYTF. For the CDR3, the DNA is TGTGCCAGCGGGACAGGAGAATCCGGCTACACCTTC.